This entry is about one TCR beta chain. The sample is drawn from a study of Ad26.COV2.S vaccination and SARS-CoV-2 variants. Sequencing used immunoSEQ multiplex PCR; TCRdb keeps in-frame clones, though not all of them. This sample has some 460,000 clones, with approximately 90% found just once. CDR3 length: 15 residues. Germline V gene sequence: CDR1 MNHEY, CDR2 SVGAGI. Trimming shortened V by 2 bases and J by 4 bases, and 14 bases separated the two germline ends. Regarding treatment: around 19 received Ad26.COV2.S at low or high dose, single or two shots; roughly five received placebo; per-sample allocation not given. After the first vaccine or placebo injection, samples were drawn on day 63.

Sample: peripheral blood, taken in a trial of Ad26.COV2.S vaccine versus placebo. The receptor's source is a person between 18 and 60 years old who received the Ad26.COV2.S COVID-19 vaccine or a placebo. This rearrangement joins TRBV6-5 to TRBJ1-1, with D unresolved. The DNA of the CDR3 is TGTGCCAGCAGTTACAGTCCGCCCCGGGGCACTGAAGCTTTCTTT. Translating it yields CASSYSPPRGTEAFF.